These T cell receptor beta chains were read from a single sample in a study of blood T cell repertoires in COVID-19. Assay used: immunoSEQ multiplex PCR; TCRdb lists only in-frame clones, some missing. Altogether about 220,000 clones are present, 82% being singletons, with the ten largest covering about 3.4%. Sequencing used PBMCs or T cells enriched from blood (not recorded which). The receptor source for this set is a woman aged 55-70 years who had recovered from COVID-19. Both conserved end residues are part of each CDR3. D genes are given only for firm matches. Clone size is shown for a subset of rows, as once, few, many or a class of expanded clone.

clone_size | d_call | j_call | v_call | cdr3_aa | cdr3_nt
. | . | TRBJ2-7 | TRBV6-5 | CASTRPGVPYEQYF | TGTGCCAGCACTCGCCCGGGAGTGCCCTACGAGCAGTACTTC
. | . | TRBJ1-1 | TRBV5-1 | CASSLGTGRTEAFF | TGCGCCAGCAGCTTGGGTACAGGGAGAACTGAAGCTTTCTTT
. | TRBD1 | TRBJ2-3 | TRBV19 | CASSNDRVVDLHSTDTQYF | TGTGCCAGTAGTAACGACAGGGTCGTCGACCTACATAGCACAGATACGCAGTATTTT
few | . | TRBJ2-7 | TRBV7-9 | CASSLGGPSYEQYF | TGTGCCAGCAGCTTAGGCGGGCCCTCCTACGAGCAGTACTTC
. | . | TRBJ2-5 | TRBV5-1 | CASSLVGQGQETQYF | TGCGCCAGCAGCTTGGTAGGGCAGGGGCAAGAGACCCAGTACTTC
. | TRBD1 | TRBJ1-3 | TRBV5-1 | CASSPRTGDGNTIYF | TGCGCCAGCAGCCCCCGGACAGGGGATGGAAACACCATATATTTT
once | TRBD1 | TRBJ1-2 | TRBV19 | CAAEGQHYGYTF | TGTGCCGCAGAGGGACAGCACTATGGCTACACCTTC
few | . | TRBJ1-1 | TRBV5-1 | CASSLWGYGDSNTEAFF | TGCGCCAGCAGCTTGTGGGGCTATGGGGATTCGAACACTGAAGCTTTCTTT
. | TRBD1 | TRBJ1-2 | TRBV9 | CASSTQQGPYYGYTF | TGTGCCAGCAGCACCCAACAGGGGCCCTACTATGGCTACACCTTC
few | TRBD1 | TRBJ1-2 | TRBV18 | CASSPGTARPGGRDYGYTF | TGTGCCAGCTCACCTGGTACGGCGCGACCAGGGGGCCGGGACTATGGCTACACCTTC
. | TRBD2 | TRBJ2-4 | TRBV27 | CASSFRASGVAKNIQYF | TGTGCCAGCAGTTTTCGGGCTAGCGGGGTAGCCAAAAACATTCAGTACTTC
. | . | TRBJ2-5 | TRBV7-7 | CASSPAAFGGETQYF | TGTGCCAGCAGCCCGGCGGCATTTGGGGGGGAGACCCAGTACTTC
. | TRBD2 | TRBJ2-1 | TRBV24-1 | CASPGGNEQFF | TGTGCCTCTCCGGGGGGCAATGAGCAGTTCTTC
. | . | TRBJ1-1 | TRBV7-9 | CASSLTWGDTEAFF | TGTGCCAGCAGCTTAACATGGGGGGACACTGAAGCTTTCTTT
. | . | TRBJ1-5 | TRBV20-1 | CSASFGLNQPQHF | TGCAGTGCAAGTTTTGGCCTGAATCAGCCCCAGCATTTT
. | . | TRBJ1-1 | TRBV5-4 | CASSLRTEAFF | TGTGCCAGCAGCTTGCGGACTGAAGCTTTCTTT
. | . | TRBJ1-6 | TRBV5-4 | CASSFTGSPLHF | TGTGCCAGCAGCTTTACGGGTTCACCCCTCCACTTT
. | . | TRBJ1-3 | TRBV18 | CASSPGQALQNTIYF | TGTGCCAGCTCACCGGGACAAGCGCTCCAGAACACCATATATTTT
. | . | TRBJ1-1 | TRBV7-9 | CASSLSGSDTEAFF | TGTGCCAGCAGCTTATCAGGGTCGGACACTGAAGCTTTCTTT
once | . | TRBJ2-7 | TRBV15 | CATSTPRALSYEQYF | TGTGCCACCAGCACCCCCAGGGCACTCTCCTACGAGCAGTACTTC
. | TRBD1 | TRBJ1-1 | TRBV2 | CASSDYRGTENTEAFF | TGTGCCAGCAGTGATTACAGGGGGACTGAGAACACTGAAGCTTTCTTT
once | . | TRBJ2-1 | TRBV29-1 | CSGGTVHGNEQFF | TGCAGTGGCGGGACAGTACATGGGAATGAGCAGTTCTTC
few | . | TRBJ1-6 | TRBV4-2 | CASSLQTEGGSSPLHF | TGTGCCAGCAGCCTACAAACCGAGGGTGGAAGTTCACCCCTCCACTTT
. | TRBD1 | TRBJ1-2 | TRBV5-4 | CASSPWTGDNYGYTF | TGTGCCAGCAGCCCGTGGACAGGGGATAACTATGGCTACACCTTC
. | . | TRBJ2-1 | TRBV7-2 | CASSPGRGNEQFF | TGTGCCAGCAGCCCTGGACGGGGCAATGAGCAGTTCTTC
. | . | TRBJ2-5 | TRBV4-3 | CASSHFGGYQETQYF | TGCGCCAGCAGCCATTTTGGGGGGTACCAAGAGACCCAGTACTTC
. | . | TRBJ1-1 | TRBV11-3 | CASSPGRGNTEAFF | TGTGCCAGCAGCCCCGGGAGGGGAAACACTGAAGCTTTCTTT
. | TRBD2 | TRBJ2-5 | TRBV15 | CATSRPLAGETQYF | TGTGCCACCAGCAGGCCCCTAGCGGGAGAGACCCAGTACTTC
. | TRBD1 | TRBJ1-5 | TRBV4-2 | CASSPNGQGNQPQHF | TGTGCCAGCAGCCCGAACGGACAGGGGAATCAGCCCCAGCATTTT
. | . | TRBJ2-2 | TRBV5-1 | CASSTHLRTSGELFF | TGCGCCAGCAGCACTCACCTTCGAACGTCCGGGGAGCTGTTTTTT
. | TRBD2 | TRBJ2-1 | TRBV11-2 | CASSLGAGGEYNEQFF | TGTGCCAGCAGCCTAGGAGCGGGGGGGGAATACAATGAGCAGTTCTTC